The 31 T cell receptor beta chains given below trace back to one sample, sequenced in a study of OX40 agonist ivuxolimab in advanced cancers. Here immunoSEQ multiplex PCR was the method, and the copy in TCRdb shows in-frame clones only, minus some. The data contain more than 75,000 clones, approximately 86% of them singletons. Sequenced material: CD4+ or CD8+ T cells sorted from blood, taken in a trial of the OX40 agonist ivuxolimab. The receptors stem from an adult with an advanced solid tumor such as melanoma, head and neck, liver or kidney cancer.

The CDR3 is CASSPSGINEQYV. The CDR3 DNA follows: TGTGCCAGCAGCCCCTCGGGAATAAACGAGCAGTACGTC. The rearrangement links TRBV6-6 to TRBJ2-7; TRBD2 is a possible D gene (5 bases). The CDR3 extends over 13 amino acids. V was trimmed by 6 bases and J by 5 bases, leaving 14 bases between them. Per germline, CDR1 MNHNY and CDR2 SVGAGI (reference sequence).

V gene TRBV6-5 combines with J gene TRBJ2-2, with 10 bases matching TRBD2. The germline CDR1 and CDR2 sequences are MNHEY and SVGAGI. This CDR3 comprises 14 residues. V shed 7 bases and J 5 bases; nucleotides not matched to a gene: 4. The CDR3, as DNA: TGTGCCAGCAATCGAGCGGGGGGGACCGGGGAGCTGTTTTTT. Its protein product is CASNRAGGTGELFF.

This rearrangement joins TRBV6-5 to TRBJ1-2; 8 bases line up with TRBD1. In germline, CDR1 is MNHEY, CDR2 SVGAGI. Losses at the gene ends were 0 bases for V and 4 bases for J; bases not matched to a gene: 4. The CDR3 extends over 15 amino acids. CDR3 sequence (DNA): TGTGCCAGCAGTTACTCCATTGGACAGGGCTATGGCTACACCTTC. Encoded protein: CASSYSIGQGYGYTF.

The CDR3 nucleotides read TGTGCCAGCTCACGCCCCGGGACAGGGGCAACTAATGAAAAACTGTTTTTT. It is translated as CASSRPGTGATNEKLFF. The J gene is TRBJ1-4, the V gene TRBV18, with TRBD1 identical over 10 bases. There are 17 residues in the CDR3. V shed 4 bases and J 0 bases; nucleotides not matched to a gene: 5. Germline V gene data show CDR1 as KGHSH and CDR2 as LQKENI. Supplemented by reference TRBV18 and TRBJ1-4, the full variable domain reads NAGVMQNPRHLVRRRGQEARLRCSPMKGHSHVYWYRQLPEEGLKFMVYLQKENIIDESGMPKERFSAEFPKEGPSILRIQQVVRGDSAAYFCASSRPGTGATNEKLFFGSGTQLSVL.

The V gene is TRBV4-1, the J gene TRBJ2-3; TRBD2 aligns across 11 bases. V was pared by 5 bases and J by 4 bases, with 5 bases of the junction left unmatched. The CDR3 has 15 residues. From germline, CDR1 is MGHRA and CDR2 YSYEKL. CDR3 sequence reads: CASSVTSGRSDTQYF. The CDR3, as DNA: TGCGCCAGCAGCGTTACTAGCGGGAGATCAGATACGCAGTATTTT.

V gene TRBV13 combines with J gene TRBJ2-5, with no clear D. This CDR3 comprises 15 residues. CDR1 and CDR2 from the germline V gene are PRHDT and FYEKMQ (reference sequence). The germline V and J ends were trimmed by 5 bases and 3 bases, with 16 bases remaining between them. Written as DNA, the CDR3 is TGTGCCAGCAGCCACAAGATTACAAGGGAAGAGACCCAGTACTTC. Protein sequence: CASSHKITREETQYF.

CDR3 in DNA: TGCGCCAGCAGCTTAAATGGGGGAGGGGCCTACGAGCAGTACTTC. Translated, it gives CASSLNGGGAYEQYF. The chain couples TRBV5-1 to TRBJ2-7; 7 nucleotides line up with TRBD2. This CDR3 is 15 amino acids long. Germline CDR1 is SGHRS and CDR2 is YFSETQ. V dropped 2 bases and J dropped 2; count of bases not matched to a gene: 7.

The CDR3 coding sequence is TGTGCCAGCGGGCCCTTGGAGCCTCGAGGCTACACCTTC. Translated: CASGPLEPRGYTF. This chain connects TRBV27 to TRBJ1-2; D gene ambiguous. The V end was cut by 8 bases, the J end by 8 bases, with 18 bases between. The CDR3 has 13 amino acids. The germline gives CDR1 MNHEY, CDR2 SMNVEV (reference sequence).

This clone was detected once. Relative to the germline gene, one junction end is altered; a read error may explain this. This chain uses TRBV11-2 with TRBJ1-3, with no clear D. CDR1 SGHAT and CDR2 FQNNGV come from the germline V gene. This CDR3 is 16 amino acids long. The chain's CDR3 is CASSLDRRLSGNTIYF. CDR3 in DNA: TGTGCCAGCAGCCTAGATCGGAGGCTCTCTGGAAACACCATATATTTT.

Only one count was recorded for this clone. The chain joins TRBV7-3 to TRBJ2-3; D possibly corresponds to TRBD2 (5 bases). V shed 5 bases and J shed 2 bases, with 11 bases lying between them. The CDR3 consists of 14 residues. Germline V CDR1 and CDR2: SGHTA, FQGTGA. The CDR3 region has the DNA TGTGCCAGCAGCCGGGATTACAACACAGATACGCAGTATTTT. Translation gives CASSRDYNTDTQYF. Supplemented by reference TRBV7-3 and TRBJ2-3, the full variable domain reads GAGVSQTPSNKVTEKGKYVELRCDPISGHTALYWYRQSLGQGPEFLIYFQGTGAADDSGLPNDRFFAVRPEGSVSTLKIQRTERGDSAVYLCASSRDYNTDTQYFGPGTRLTVL.

The CDR3 protein is CASSFSSSGRRDTQYF. As DNA, the CDR3 is TGTGCCAGCAGTTTCAGTTCTAGCGGGAGAAGAGATACGCAGTATTTT. The chain links TRBV28 to TRBJ2-3; TRBD2 agrees at 10 bases. Trimming cost V 3 bases and J 5 bases; bases outside gene matches: 8. The germline V gene encodes CDR1 MDHEN and CDR2 SYDVKM. This CDR3 is 16 amino acids long.

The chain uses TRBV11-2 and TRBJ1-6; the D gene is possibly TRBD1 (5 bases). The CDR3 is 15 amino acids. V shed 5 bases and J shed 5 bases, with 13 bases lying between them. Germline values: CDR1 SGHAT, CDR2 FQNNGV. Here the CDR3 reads CASSARDADNSPLHF. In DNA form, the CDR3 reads TGTGCCAGCAGCGCCCGGGACGCCGATAATTCACCCCTCCACTTT.

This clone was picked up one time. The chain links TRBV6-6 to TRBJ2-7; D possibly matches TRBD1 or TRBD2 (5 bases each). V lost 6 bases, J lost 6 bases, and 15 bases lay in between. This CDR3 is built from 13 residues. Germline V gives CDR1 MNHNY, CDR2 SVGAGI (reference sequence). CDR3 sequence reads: CASSILGTSEQYV. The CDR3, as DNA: TGTGCCAGCAGCATTCTAGGGACGTCCGAGCAGTACGTC.

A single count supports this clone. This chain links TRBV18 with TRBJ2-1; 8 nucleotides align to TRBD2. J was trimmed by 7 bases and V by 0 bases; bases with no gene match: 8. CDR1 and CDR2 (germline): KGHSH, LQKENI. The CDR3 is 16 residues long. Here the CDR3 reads CASSPPSGGSGNEQFF. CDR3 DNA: TGTGCCAGCTCACCACCGTCGGGAGGGTCTGGAAATGAGCAGTTCTTC. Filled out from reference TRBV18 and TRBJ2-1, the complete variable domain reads NAGVMQNPRHLVRRRGQEARLRCSPMKGHSHVYWYRQLPEEGLKFMVYLQKENIIDESGMPKERFSAEFPKEGPSILRIQQVVRGDSAAYFCASSPPSGGSGNEQFFGPGTRLTVL.

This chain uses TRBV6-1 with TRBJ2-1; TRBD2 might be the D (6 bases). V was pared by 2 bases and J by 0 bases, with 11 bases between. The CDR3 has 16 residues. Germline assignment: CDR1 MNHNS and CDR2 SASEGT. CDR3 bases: TGTGCCAGCAGTGAAAGTAATAGCGGCTCCTACAATGAGCAGTTCTTC. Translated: CASSESNSGSYNEQFF.

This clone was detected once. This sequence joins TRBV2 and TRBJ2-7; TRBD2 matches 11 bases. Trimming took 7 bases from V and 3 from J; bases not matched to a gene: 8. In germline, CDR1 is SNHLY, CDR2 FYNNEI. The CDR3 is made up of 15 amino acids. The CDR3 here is CASNSGTSGYYEQYF. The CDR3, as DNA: TGTGCCAGCAATTCTGGGACTAGCGGTTACTACGAGCAGTACTTC.

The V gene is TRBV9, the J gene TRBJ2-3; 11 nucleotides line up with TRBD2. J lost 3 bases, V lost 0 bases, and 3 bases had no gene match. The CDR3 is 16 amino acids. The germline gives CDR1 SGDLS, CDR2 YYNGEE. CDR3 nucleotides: TGTGCCAGCAGCGTAGGCACTAGCGGGAGTACAGATACGCAGTATTTT. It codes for CASSVGTSGSTDTQYF.

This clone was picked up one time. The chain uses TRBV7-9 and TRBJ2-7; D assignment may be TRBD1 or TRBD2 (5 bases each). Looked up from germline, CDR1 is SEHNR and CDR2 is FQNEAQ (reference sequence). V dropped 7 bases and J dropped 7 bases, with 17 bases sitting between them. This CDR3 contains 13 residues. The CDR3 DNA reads TGTGCCAGCACCCCGCAGGGAGTAGGGGAGCAGTACTTC. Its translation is CASTPQGVGEQYF.

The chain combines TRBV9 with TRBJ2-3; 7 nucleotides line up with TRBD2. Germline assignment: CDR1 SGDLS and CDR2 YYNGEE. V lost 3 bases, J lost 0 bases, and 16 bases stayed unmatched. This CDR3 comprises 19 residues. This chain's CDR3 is CASSASLTGGELSTDTQYF. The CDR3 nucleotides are TGTGCCAGCAGCGCCTCTTTGACGGGAGGCGAACTAAGCACAGATACGCAGTATTTT.

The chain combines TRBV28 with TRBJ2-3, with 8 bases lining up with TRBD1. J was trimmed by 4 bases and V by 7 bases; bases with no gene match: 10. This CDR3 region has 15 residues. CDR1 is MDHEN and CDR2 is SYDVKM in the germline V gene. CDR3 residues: CASNSAGGSADTQYF. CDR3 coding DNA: TGTGCCAGCAACTCCGCAGGGGGCAGTGCAGATACGCAGTATTTT.

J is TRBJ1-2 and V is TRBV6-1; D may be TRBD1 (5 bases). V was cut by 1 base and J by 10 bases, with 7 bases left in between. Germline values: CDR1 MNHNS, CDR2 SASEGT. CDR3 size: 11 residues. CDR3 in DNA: TGTGCCAGCAGTGAAGTGGGACCCTACACCTTC. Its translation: CASSEVGPYTF.

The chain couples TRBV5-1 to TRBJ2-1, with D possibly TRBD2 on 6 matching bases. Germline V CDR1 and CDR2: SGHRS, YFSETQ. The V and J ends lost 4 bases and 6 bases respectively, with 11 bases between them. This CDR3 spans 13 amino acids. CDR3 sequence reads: CASSMGLFNEQFF. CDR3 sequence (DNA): TGCGCCAGCAGCATGGGACTCTTCAATGAGCAGTTCTTC.

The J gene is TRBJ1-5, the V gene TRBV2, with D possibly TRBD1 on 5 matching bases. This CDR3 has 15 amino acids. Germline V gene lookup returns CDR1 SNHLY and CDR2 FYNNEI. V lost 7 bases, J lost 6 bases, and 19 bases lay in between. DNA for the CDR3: TGTGCCAGCACCTGGTCAGAGGGGACGGGTCAGCCCCAGCATTTT. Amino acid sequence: CASTWSEGTGQPQHF.

The CDR3 loop reads CASSSSGSDREQFF. As DNA, the CDR3 is TGTGCCAGCAGCTCTAGCGGGAGTGATCGTGAGCAGTTCTTC. The chain combines TRBV6-1 with TRBJ2-1; TRBD2 agrees at 10 bases. The J segment lost 9 bases and the V segment lost 6 bases, leaving 8 bases of the junction unmatched. The CDR3 is made up of 14 amino acids. Germline CDR1 MNHNS, CDR2 SASEGT.

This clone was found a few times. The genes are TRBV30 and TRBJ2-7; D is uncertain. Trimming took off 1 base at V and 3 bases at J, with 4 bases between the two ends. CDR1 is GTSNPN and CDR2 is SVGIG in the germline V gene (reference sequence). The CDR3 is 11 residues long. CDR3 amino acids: CAWSASYEQYF. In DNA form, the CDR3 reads TGTGCCTGGAGTGCTAGCTACGAGCAGTACTTC.

This CDR3 is CSATGTGSRGGRAGELFF. The CDR3 nucleotides are TGCAGCGCCACCGGGACCGGTAGCCGGGGGGGAAGAGCCGGGGAGCTGTTTTTT. The chain is built from TRBV29-1 and TRBJ2-2, with TRBD2 matching 8 bases. Germline V gene sequence: CDR1 SQVTM, CDR2 ANQGSEA. This CDR3 comprises 18 residues. J was trimmed by 6 bases and V by 7 bases; bases with no gene match: 22.

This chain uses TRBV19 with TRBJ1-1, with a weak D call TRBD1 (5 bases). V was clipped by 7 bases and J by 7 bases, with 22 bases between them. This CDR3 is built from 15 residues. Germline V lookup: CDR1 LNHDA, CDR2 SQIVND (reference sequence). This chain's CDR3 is CASIPWGSPSNEAFF. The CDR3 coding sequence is TGTGCCAGTATCCCCTGGGGCTCGCCCTCCAATGAAGCTTTCTTT.

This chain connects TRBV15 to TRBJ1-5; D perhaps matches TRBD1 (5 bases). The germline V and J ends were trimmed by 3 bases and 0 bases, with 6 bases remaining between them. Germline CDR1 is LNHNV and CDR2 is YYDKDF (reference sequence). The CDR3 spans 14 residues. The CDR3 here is CATSRGGSNQPQHF. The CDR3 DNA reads TGTGCCACCAGCAGGGGGGGTAGCAATCAGCCCCAGCATTTT.

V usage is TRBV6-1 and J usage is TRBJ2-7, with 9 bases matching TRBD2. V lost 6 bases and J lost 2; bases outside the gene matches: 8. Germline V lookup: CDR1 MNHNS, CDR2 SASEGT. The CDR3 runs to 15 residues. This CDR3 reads CASRPLAGITYEQYV. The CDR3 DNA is TGTGCCAGCAGACCCCTAGCGGGGATAACCTACGAGCAGTACGTC.

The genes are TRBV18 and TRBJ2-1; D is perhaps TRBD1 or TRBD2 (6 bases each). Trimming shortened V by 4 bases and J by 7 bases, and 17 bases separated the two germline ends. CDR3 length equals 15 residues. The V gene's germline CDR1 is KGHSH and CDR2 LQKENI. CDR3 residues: CASSLGTGAVNEQFF. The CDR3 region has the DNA TGTGCCAGCTCACTCGGGACGGGGGCTGTGAATGAGCAGTTCTTC.

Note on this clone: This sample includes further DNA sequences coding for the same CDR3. DNA for the CDR3: TGTGCCAGCAGAGCTGGGACAGGGATGAACACTGAAGCTTTCTTT. It translates to CASRAGTGMNTEAFF. The V call is TRBV6-4, the J call TRBJ1-1; TRBD1 agrees at 9 bases. CDR1 MRHNA and CDR2 SNTAGT come from the germline V gene. V shed 6 bases, J shed 0 bases, and the junction held 5 bases outside the gene matches. CDR3 length equals 15 residues.